These T cell receptor beta chains were read from a single sample in a study of a mutant IDH1 vaccine in newly diagnosed glioma. Repertoires were generated with immunoSEQ multiplex PCR, while TCRdb's copy carries only in-frame clones and drops some. The table records about 65,000 clones, roughly 81% of them present only once. The antigens these receptors bind are not known. The starting material was PBMCs, obtained from a glioma patient whose treatment included an IDH1 peptide vaccine. The receptors derive from a man younger than 40 with glioma. Each CDR3 is given without its conserved first and last residue.

J	V	CDR3
TRBJ1-1	TRBV28	ASTLRQENTEAF
TRBJ1-2	TRBV18	ASSPPAVYGYT
TRBJ1-2	TRBV5-4	ASSFTNYGYT
TRBJ1-3	TRBV18	ASSPVQGKKGNTIY
TRBJ2-2	TRBV14	ASSQVQGVNTGELF
TRBJ2-3	TRBV7-8	ASSLAAGRTDTQY
TRBJ2-7	TRBV5-6	ASSSSYEQY
TRBJ2-5	TRBV12-5	ASGWGETQY
TRBJ2-3	TRBV6-1	ASRGGTPSTDTQY
TRBJ1-2	TRBV7-2	ASSLAWGGYT
TRBJ1-1	TRBV21-1	ASSSSSGNRGTEAF
TRBJ1-1	TRBV4-1	ASSQPVNTEAF
TRBJ2-5	TRBV10-2	ASRDSLVETQY
TRBJ2-5	TRBV7-9	ASSLAGGGETQY
TRBJ2-7	TRBV7-6	ASSLGLPGTISEQY
TRBJ2-2	TRBV6-6	ASSYQGTGVAGELF
TRBJ2-5	TRBV11-3	ASSLGGTQETQY
TRBJ2-3	TRBV7-9	ASSQQGGVRNTQY
TRBJ1-6	TRBV30	AYRTGGSYNSPLH
TRBJ1-1	TRBV2	ASSSDRKKHTEAF
TRBJ2-1	TRBV5-1	ASREGLNEQF
TRBJ2-1	TRBV2	ASSLRPGTGGGNEQF